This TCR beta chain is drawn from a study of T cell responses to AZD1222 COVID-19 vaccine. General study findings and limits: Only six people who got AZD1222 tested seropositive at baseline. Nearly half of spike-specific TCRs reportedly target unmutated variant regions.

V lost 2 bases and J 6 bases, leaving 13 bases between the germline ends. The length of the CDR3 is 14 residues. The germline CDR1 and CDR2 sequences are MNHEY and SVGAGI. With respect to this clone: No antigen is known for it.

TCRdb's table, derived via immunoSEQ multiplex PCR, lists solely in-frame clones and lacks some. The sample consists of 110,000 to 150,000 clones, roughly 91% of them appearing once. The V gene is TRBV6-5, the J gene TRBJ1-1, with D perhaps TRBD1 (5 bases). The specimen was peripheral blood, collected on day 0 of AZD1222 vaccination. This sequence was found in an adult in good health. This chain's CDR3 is CASSYETDKAEAFF. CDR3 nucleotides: TGTGCCAGCAGTTACGAGACAGATAAGGCTGAAGCTTTCTTT.